This TCR beta chain was identified during a study of blood T cell repertoires in COVID-19. Study-level background: Samples representing acute and convalescent COVID-19 were sourced from the United States, Italy and Spain.

Trimming stripped 2 bases from V and 8 bases from J, with 12 bases between. This CDR3 spans 13 amino acids. Germline CDR1 reads MNHEY; CDR2 reads SVGAGI. Those who participated ranged in age from about 18 to 95 years and resided in around 22 US areas. For recovered donors of Cohort 3, there were two negative PCRs, clearance, or symptom resolution. Authors' data handling: Amplifying reference gene primers gave estimates of nucleated cell counts. Using immunoSEQ multiplex PCR, the repertoire was profiled, and TCRdb retains in-frame clones only, with some absent. V and J calls and clone size follow that table, whereas D and trimming were derived from the DNA. In the table there are roughly 450,000 clones, 90% of which are singletons.

The chain carries TRBV6-5 and TRBJ1-1; maybe TRBD1 (6 bases). This TCR derives from a man aged 18 to 30 who had recovered from COVID-19. The sequencing sample was made of PBMCs or T cells enriched from blood (not recorded which). The DNA for the CDR3 is TGTGCCAGCAGTTACACAGACGGGACAGAAGCTTTCTTT. The encoded protein is CASSYTDGTEAFF.